Shown below are 28 T cell receptor beta chains from a single sample sequenced in a study of CD8 T cells in ankylosing spondylitis. MiXCR, run by TCRdb on the 5' RACE reads, gives a single entry per CDR3 protein. The table lists a few hundred thousand distinct CDR3 sequences, around 20% of them singletons. What these receptors recognize is not known. Study-wide points: Seemingly characteristic of ankylosing spondylitis blood was a TCR beta motif consisting of eight highly homologous variants.

What was sequenced was blood, either unsorted or a sorted T cell fraction (not recorded which). These receptors originate from a male donor with ankylosing spondylitis.

This clonotype has just a few counts. This sequence joins TRBV5-1 and TRBJ1-2; D not resolved. Trimming stripped 5 bases from V and 4 bases from J, with 12 bases between. In germline, CDR1 is SGHRS, CDR2 YFSETQ. The CDR3 contains 13 residues. For the CDR3, the DNA is TGCGCCAGCAGTTCCGGGTACGGCTATGGCTACACCTTC. This sequence encodes CASSSGYGYGYTF.

This clonotype was counted many times. The chain employs TRBV5-1 and TRBJ1-4, with D possibly matching TRBD1 (5 bases). CDR1 and CDR2 (germline): SGHRS, YFSETQ. This CDR3 comprises 16 residues. Trimming shortened V by 4 bases and J by 3 bases, and 16 bases separated the two germline ends. CDR3 loop: CASSVSGGAANEKLFF. The CDR3 DNA reads TGCGCCAGCAGCGTTTCGGGGGGAGCGGCTAATGAAAAACTGTTTTTT.

The chain recombines TRBV20-1 with TRBJ1-4; TRBD1 agrees at 7 bases. The V segment lost 5 bases and the J segment 5 bases; nucleotides outside the gene matches: 5. Germline V gene data show CDR1 as DFQATT and CDR2 as SNEGSKA (reference sequence). The CDR3 consists of 13 residues. The CDR3 DNA sequence: TGCAGTGCTCCAGACAGGGCGAATGAAAAACTGTTTTTT. This translates into CSAPDRANEKLFF.

This clonotype was recorded a few times. This CDR3 is CASSTDRGTEAFF. The CDR3 DNA is TGTGCCAGCAGTACGGACAGGGGCACTGAAGCTTTCTTT. The chain carries TRBV12-3 or TRBV12-4 and TRBJ1-1; 9 bases are a match to TRBD1. This CDR3 has 13 amino acids. After removal of 5 bases from V and 4 bases from J, the junction contained 2 bases not matched to a gene.

V usage is TRBV15 and J usage is TRBJ2-3, with 8 bases identical to TRBD2. The CDR3 covers 16 residues. V was pared by 1 base and J by 0 bases, with 3 bases of the junction left unmatched. The V gene's germline CDR1 is LNHNV and CDR2 YYDKDF (reference sequence). CDR3 sequence reads: CATSRAREGSTDTQYF. Here the CDR3 DNA reads TGTGCCACCAGCAGAGCACGGGAGGGAAGCACAGATACGCAGTATTTT.

The rearrangement uses TRBV29-1 and TRBJ2-5; D ambiguous. Trimming shortened V by 5 bases and J by 0 bases, and 7 bases separated the two germline ends. The CDR3 sequence is 12 residues long. Germline V gene sequence: CDR1 SQVTM, CDR2 ANQGSEA. The CDR3 DNA follows: TGCAGCGTTTCGCGAAACCAAGAGACCCAGTACTTC. Amino acid sequence: CSVSRNQETQYF.

This clonotype came up many times. The chain employs TRBV29-1 and TRBJ2-7, with a tentative D call TRBD2 (6 bases). V lost 1 base and J 2 bases, leaving 12 bases between the germline ends. The CDR3 consists of 14 residues. Germline CDR1 reads SQVTM; CDR2 reads ANQGSEA. CDR3 nucleotides: TGCAGCGTTGAAGTTGGTAGCGGAGCCTACGAGCAGTACTTC. As protein: CSVEVGSGAYEQYF.

The rearrangement links TRBV6-1 to TRBJ2-5; TRBD1 is a possible D gene (5 bases). V dropped 7 bases and J dropped 0 bases, with 18 bases sitting between them. There are 16 residues in the CDR3. Germline lookup yields CDR1 MNHNS and CDR2 SASEGT. The CDR3 protein is CASTRGQGWYQETQYF. As DNA, the CDR3 is TGTGCCAGCACCCGTGGGCAGGGTTGGTACCAAGAGACCCAGTACTTC.

The rearrangement joins TRBV11-2 to TRBJ2-1; tentatively, D is TRBD1 or TRBD2 (5 bases each). V was clipped by 5 bases and J by 4 bases, with 15 bases between them. Germline lookup yields CDR1 SGHAT and CDR2 FQNNGV. CDR3 size: 15 residues. The CDR3 DNA reads as TGTGCCAGCAGCCCATCCCTGGGGGAGTACAATGAGCAGTTCTTC. Its translation is CASSPSLGEYNEQFF.

There are a few counts of this clonotype. The chain has TRBV10-3 and TRBJ1-4, with D possibly matching TRBD1 (5 bases). V lost 3 bases to trimming and J lost 8 bases, with 10 bases between them. Germline CDR1 reads ENHRY; CDR2 reads SYGVKD. This CDR3 has 13 residues. CDR3 sequence: CAISDRVEEKLFF. CDR3 nucleotides: TGTGCCATCAGTGACAGGGTGGAAGAAAAACTGTTTTTT.

This clonotype came up a few times. The chain joins TRBV5-1 to TRBJ2-5; no reliable D call. The germline V gene encodes CDR1 SGHRS and CDR2 YFSETQ. Trimming took 0 bases from V and 5 from J, leaving 14 bases between them. CDR3 length: 15 residues. The CDR3 DNA sequence: TGCGCCAGCAGCTTGGAGGCGAGAGCAAGGGAGACCCAGTACTTC. It codes for CASSLEARARETQYF.

The table lists this clonotype with a few counts. One end of the junction is discordant with germline, which a read error may explain. The J gene is TRBJ1-6, the V gene TRBV6-1, with a tentative D call TRBD1 (6 bases). This CDR3 spans 14 amino acids. From germline, CDR1 is MNHNS and CDR2 SASEGT. In nucleotides, the CDR3 is TGTGCCAGCAGTCCCCTTACGTCCGGGGGCCGGCAAGTCTTT. Translating it yields CASSPLTSGGRQVF.

The chain links TRBV7-9 to TRBJ2-5, with TRBD1 identical over 7 bases. J was trimmed by 3 bases and V by 5 bases; bases with no gene match: 9. CDR1 SEHNR and CDR2 FQNEAQ come from the germline V gene (reference sequence). The CDR3 runs 15 residues. CDR3 nucleotide sequence: TGTGCCAGCAGCCAATCGGGACAGATTGAAGAGACCCAGTACTTC. Protein sequence: CASSQSGQIEETQYF.

The chain joins TRBV5-1 to TRBJ2-1; tentative D call: TRBD2 (7 bases). Trimming took 1 base from V and 4 from J, leaving 24 bases between them. The CDR3 runs 19 residues. The germline gives CDR1 SGHRS, CDR2 YFSETQ. The CDR3 loop reads CASSLRGGRVIDGYNEQFF. Written as DNA, the CDR3 is TGCGCCAGCAGCTTGAGGGGGGGGAGGGTAATAGATGGATACAATGAGCAGTTCTTC.

The V and J genes are TRBV7-8 and TRBJ2-1; 8 bases are shared with TRBD2. The CDR3 spans 15 residues. Trimming at V came to 5 bases and at J to 3 bases, leaving 6 bases not matched to a gene. Germline V gene sequence: CDR1 SGHVS, CDR2 FQNEAQ. The CDR3 DNA follows: TGTGCCAGCAGCCGTTCTAGCGGGCGCTACAATGAGCAGTTCTTC. It specifies CASSRSSGRYNEQFF.

The chain is built from TRBV7-9 and TRBJ1-3, with D possibly matching TRBD1 (6 bases). Trimming shortened V by 3 bases and J by 2 bases, and 14 bases separated the two germline ends. The CDR3 has 16 amino acids. The V gene's germline CDR1 is SEHNR and CDR2 FQNEAQ (reference sequence). The CDR3 region has the DNA TGTGCCAGCAGCTTCCTTACACAGGGTGCTGGAAACACCATATATTTT. It encodes CASSFLTQGAGNTIYF.

The table lists this clonotype with a few counts. The rearrangement uses TRBV5-5 and TRBJ2-1, with TRBD2 as a possible D gene (6 bases). This CDR3 region has 18 residues. Trimming shortened V by 1 base and J by 4 bases, and 21 bases separated the two germline ends. In germline, CDR1 is SGHKS, CDR2 YYEKEE (reference sequence). CDR3 protein: CASSLLGAVDYSYNEQFF. In nucleotides, the CDR3 is TGTGCCAGCAGCTTGTTGGGCGCCGTGGACTACTCATACAATGAGCAGTTCTTC.

The genes are TRBV7-3 and TRBJ2-2; D is possibly TRBD1 (6 bases). Germline assignment: CDR1 SGHTA and CDR2 FQGTGA. Trimming left V 4 bases short and J 8 bases short, with 8 bases between. The CDR3 sequence is 12 residues long. The CDR3 loop reads CASSSRGGELFF. DNA of the CDR3: TGTGCCAGCAGCTCCAGGGGAGGGGAGCTGTTTTTT.

This clonotype was seen more than once but under ten times. This chain links TRBV6-1 with TRBJ2-1, with D maybe TRBD2 (6 bases). With 6 bases removed from V and 4 bases from J, the gap between germline ends came to 16 bases. The length of the CDR3 is 15 residues. Germline CDR1 is MNHNS and CDR2 is SASEGT. The CDR3 nucleotides read TGTGCCAGCAGCCGGGACTTGACGACTTACAATGAGCAGTTCTTC. The encoded protein is CASSRDLTTYNEQFF.

V gene TRBV6-1 combines with J gene TRBJ2-7, with TRBD2 identical over 13 bases. The germline gives CDR1 MNHNS, CDR2 SASEGT. CDR3 length equals 14 residues. V dropped 6 bases and J dropped 3; count of bases not matched to a gene: 2. For the CDR3, the DNA is TGTGCCAGCAGACTAGCGGGAGGGGTCTACGAGCAGTACTTC. Residues: CASRLAGGVYEQYF.

This clonotype has only a few counts. This chain joins TRBV14 and TRBJ1-1, with 7 positions matching TRBD1. CDR1 is SGHDN, CDR2 FVKESK, per germline. Losses at the gene ends were 4 bases for V and 11 bases for J; bases not matched to a gene: 7. The CDR3 sequence is 12 residues long. The DNA for the CDR3 is TGTGCCAGCAGCCCCCAGGGGGTAGTGGCTTTCTTT. Translation: CASSPQGVVAFF.

The chain has TRBV15 and TRBJ2-2; a possible D gene is TRBD1 (6 bases). V was clipped by 0 bases and J by 4 bases, with 15 bases between them. CDR3 length: 17 amino acids. Looked up from germline, CDR1 is LNHNV and CDR2 is YYDKDF (reference sequence). CDR3 protein: CATSRDLWQGTTGELFF. In DNA form, the CDR3 reads TGTGCCACCAGCAGAGATCTTTGGCAGGGGACCACCGGGGAGCTGTTTTTT.

This clonotype was observed a few times. The chain recombines TRBV12-3 or TRBV12-4 with TRBJ2-1, with D perhaps assigned TRBD1 or TRBD2 (5 bases each). The CDR3 contains 15 residues. V lost 2 bases and J lost 3, with 11 bases in between. The DNA of the CDR3 is TGTGCCAGCAGTTTATTGGGACGGAACTACAATGAGCAGTTCTTC. Translated: CASSLLGRNYNEQFF.

This clonotype was found a few times. This rearrangement joins TRBV11-2 to TRBJ2-2; TRBD2 agrees at 13 bases. V trimming: 4 bases; J trimming: 3 bases; junction bases outside the gene matches: 14. The CDR3 has 20 amino acids. Germline V gene lookup returns CDR1 SGHAT and CDR2 FQNNGV. CDR3 sequence reads: CASSSLPGLAGRFDTGELFF. CDR3 nucleotide sequence: TGTGCCAGCAGCTCCCTACCGGGACTAGCGGGGAGGTTCGACACCGGGGAGCTGTTTTTT.

J is TRBJ2-6 and V is TRBV24-1; D is unresolved. Between the trimmed V and J ends, which lost 9 bases and 0 bases, there was a span of 5 bases. Germline V lookup: CDR1 KGHDR, CDR2 SFDVKD. The CDR3 consists of 13 residues. The CDR3 sequence is CATASSGANVLTF. CDR3 coding DNA: TGTGCCACCGCGTCCTCTGGGGCCAACGTCCTGACTTTC.

In this sample, this clonotype turned up a few times. The chain uses TRBV7-2 and TRBJ2-1; no firm D call. The CDR3 is 16 amino acids. The germline V and J ends were trimmed by 5 bases and 5 bases, with 19 bases remaining between them. Germline assignment: CDR1 SGHTA and CDR2 FQGNSA. In DNA form, the CDR3 reads TGTGCCAGCAGCCCCGTTAGGGTGGTGGTGAACAATGAGCAGTTCTTC. Translation: CASSPVRVVVNNEQFF.

This clonotype was found a few times. V and J are TRBV4-1 and TRBJ2-7; maybe TRBD2 (6 bases). This CDR3 spans 15 amino acids. The germline gives CDR1 MGHRA, CDR2 YSYEKL. V was cut by 0 bases and J by 4 bases, with 13 bases left in between. CDR3 sequence (DNA): TGCGCCAGCAGCCAAGATTGGCGGGGTTCGTACGAGCAGTACTTC. Its protein is CASSQDWRGSYEQYF.

This clonotype was seen more than once but under ten times. The V call is TRBV24-1, the J call TRBJ2-1; D remains ambiguous. Trimming took off 2 bases at V and 10 bases at J, with 5 bases between the two ends. This CDR3 has 11 residues. CDR1 is KGHDR, CDR2 SFDVKD, per germline. CDR3 in amino acids: CATSDSSEQFF. Here the CDR3 DNA reads TGTGCCACCAGTGATTCTTCCGAGCAGTTCTTC.